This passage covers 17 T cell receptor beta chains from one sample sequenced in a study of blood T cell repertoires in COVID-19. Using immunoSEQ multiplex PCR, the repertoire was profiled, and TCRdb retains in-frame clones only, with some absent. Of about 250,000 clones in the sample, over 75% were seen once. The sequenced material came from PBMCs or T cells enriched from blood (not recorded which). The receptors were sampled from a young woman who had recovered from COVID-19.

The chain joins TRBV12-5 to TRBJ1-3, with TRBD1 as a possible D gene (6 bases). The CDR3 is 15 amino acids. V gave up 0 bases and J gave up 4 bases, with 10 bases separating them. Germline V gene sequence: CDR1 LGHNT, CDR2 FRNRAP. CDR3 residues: CASGLVGGLGNTIYF. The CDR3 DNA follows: TGTGCTAGTGGTTTGGTTGGGGGCTTGGGAAACACCATATATTTT.

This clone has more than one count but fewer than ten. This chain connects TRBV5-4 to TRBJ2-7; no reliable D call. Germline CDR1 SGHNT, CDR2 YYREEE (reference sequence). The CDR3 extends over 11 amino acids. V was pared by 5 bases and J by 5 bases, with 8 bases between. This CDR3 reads CASRGQDEQYF. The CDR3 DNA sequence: TGTGCCAGCAGGGGTCAGGACGAGCAGTACTTC.

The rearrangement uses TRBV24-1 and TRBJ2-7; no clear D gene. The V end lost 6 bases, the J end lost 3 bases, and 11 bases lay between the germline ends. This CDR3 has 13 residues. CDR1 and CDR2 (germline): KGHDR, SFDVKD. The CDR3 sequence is CATSTGAHYEQYF. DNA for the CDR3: TGTGCCACCAGTACCGGAGCCCACTACGAGCAGTACTTC.

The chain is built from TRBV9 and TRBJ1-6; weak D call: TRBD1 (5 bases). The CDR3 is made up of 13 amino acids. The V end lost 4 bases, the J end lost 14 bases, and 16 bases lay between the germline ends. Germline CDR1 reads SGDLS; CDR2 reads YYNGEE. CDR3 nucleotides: TGTGCCAGCAGCTCAGGAACGCGGGGGACCCTCCACTTT. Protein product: CASSSGTRGTLHF.

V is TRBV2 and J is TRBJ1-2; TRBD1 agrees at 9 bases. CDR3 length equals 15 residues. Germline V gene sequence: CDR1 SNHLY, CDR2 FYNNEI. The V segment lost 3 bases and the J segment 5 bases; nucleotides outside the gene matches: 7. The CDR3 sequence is CASSEKGQGLYGYTF. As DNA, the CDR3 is TGTGCCAGCAGTGAGAAGGGACAGGGACTATATGGCTACACCTTC.

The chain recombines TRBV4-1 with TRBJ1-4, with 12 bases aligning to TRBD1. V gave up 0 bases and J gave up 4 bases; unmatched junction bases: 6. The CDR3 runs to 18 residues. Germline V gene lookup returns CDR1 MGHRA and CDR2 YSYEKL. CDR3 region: CASSQDRGQGAINEKLFF. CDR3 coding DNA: TGCGCCAGCAGCCAAGATAGGGGACAGGGGGCGATTAATGAAAAACTGTTTTTT.

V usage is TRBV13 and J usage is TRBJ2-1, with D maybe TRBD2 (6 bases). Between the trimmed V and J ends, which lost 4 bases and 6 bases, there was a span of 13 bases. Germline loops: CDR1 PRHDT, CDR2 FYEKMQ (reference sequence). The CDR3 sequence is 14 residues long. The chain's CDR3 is CASSSGTEGNEQFF. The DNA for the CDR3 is TGTGCCAGCAGCTCCGGGACTGAAGGCAATGAGCAGTTCTTC. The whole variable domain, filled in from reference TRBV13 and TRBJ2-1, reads AAGVIQSPRHLIKEKRETATLKCYPIPRHDTVYWYQQGPGQDPQFLISFYEKMQSDKGSIPDRFSAQQFSDYHSELNMSSLELGDSALYFCASSSGTEGNEQFFGPGTRLTVL.

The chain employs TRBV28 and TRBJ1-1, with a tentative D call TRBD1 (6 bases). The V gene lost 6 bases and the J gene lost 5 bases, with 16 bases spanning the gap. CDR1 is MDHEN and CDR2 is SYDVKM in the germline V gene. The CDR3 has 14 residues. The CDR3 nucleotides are TGTGCCAGCAGCCCGACAACAGGGCTTACTGAAGCTTTCTTT. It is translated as CASSPTTGLTEAFF.

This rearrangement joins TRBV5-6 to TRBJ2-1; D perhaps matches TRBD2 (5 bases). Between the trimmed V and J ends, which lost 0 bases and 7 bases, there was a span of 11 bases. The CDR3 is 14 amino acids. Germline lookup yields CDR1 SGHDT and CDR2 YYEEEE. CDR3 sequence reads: CASSLVGPGNEQFF. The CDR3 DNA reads TGTGCCAGCAGCTTGGTAGGTCCGGGGAATGAGCAGTTCTTC.

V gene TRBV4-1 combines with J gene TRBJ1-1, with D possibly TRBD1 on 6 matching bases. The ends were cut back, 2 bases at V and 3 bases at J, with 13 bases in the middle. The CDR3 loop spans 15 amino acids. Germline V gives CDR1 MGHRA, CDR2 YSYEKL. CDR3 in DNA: TGCGCCAGCAGCCAAAAGGGGGGGAAGGACACTGAAGCTTTCTTT. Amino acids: CASSQKGGKDTEAFF.

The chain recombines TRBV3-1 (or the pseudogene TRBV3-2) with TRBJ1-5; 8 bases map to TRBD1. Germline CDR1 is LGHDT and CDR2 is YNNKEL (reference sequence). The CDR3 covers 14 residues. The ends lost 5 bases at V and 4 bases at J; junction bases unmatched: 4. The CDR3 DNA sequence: TGTGCCAGCAGCGCACAGGGGGTGAATCAGCCCCAGCATTTT. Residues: CASSAQGVNQPQHF.

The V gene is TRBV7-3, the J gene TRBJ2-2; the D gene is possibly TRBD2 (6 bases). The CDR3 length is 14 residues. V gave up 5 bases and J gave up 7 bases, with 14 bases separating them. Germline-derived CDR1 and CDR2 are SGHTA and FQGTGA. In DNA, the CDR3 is TGTGCCAGCAGCCACGGGGTGGGAGGCGGGGAGCTGTTTTTT. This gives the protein CASSHGVGGGELFF.

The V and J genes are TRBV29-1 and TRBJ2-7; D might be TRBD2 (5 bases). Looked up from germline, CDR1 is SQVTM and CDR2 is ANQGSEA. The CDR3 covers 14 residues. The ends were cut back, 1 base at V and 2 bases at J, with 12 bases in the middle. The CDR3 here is CSVEGPGYPYEQYF. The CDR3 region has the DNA TGCAGCGTTGAAGGTCCGGGGTACCCCTACGAGCAGTACTTC.

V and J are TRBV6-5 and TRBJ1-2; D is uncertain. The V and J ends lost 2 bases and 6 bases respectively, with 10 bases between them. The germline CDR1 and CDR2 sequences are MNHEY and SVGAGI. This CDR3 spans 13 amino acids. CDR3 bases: TGTGCCAGCAGTTACCAGGAGCGGAATGGCTACACCTTC. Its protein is CASSYQERNGYTF.

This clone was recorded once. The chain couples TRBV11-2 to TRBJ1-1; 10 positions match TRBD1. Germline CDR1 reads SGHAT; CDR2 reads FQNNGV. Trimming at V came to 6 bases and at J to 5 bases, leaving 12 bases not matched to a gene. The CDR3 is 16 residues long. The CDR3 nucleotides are TGTGCCAGCAGTCCCGGACAGGGGGACTTGGGAACTGAAGCTTTCTTT. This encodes CASSPGQGDLGTEAFF.

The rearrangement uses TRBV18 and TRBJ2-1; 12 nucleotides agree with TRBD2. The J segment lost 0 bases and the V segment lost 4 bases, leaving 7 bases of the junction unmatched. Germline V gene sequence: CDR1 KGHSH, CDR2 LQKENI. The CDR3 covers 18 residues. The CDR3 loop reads CASSLYLAGGSSYNEQFF. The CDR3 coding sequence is TGTGCCAGCTCACTTTATCTAGCGGGGGGGAGCTCCTACAATGAGCAGTTCTTC.

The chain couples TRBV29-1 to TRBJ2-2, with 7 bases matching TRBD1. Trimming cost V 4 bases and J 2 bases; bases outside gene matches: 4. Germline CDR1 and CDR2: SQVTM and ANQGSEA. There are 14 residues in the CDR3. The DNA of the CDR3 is TGCAGCGTTGTTGGGGACAGAAACACCGGGGAGCTGTTTTTT. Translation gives CSVVGDRNTGELFF.